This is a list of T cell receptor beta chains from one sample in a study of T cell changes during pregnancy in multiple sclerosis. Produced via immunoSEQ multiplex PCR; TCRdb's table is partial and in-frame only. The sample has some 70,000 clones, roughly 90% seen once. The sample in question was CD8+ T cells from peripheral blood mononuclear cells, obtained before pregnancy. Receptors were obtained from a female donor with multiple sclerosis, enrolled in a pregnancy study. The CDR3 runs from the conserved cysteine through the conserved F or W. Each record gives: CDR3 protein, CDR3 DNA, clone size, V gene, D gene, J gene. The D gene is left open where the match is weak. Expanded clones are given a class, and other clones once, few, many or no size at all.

CDR3aa: CASSLGRDSYEQYF
CDR3nt: TGCGCCAGCAGCTTGGGTCGGGACTCCTACGAGCAGTACTTC
abundance: once
v_gene: TRBV5-1
d_gene: NA
j_gene: TRBJ2-7

CDR3aa: CASSLGEGTGELFF
CDR3nt: TGTGCCAGCAGCTTAGGAGAGGGCACCGGGGAGCTGTTTTTT
abundance: NA
v_gene: TRBV5-4
d_gene: NA
j_gene: TRBJ2-2

CDR3aa: CASSLGRTGLTEAFF
CDR3nt: TGTGCCAGCAGCTTAGGTAGAACAGGGCTCACTGAAGCTTTCTTT
abundance: NA
v_gene: TRBV7-9
d_gene: NA
j_gene: TRBJ1-1

CDR3aa: CASSDTGQGVNGYTF
CDR3nt: TGTGCCAGCAGTGACACCGGACAGGGGGTTAACGGCTACACCTTC
abundance: NA
v_gene: TRBV6-4
d_gene: TRBD1
j_gene: TRBJ1-2

CDR3aa: CSVEGLRQGGDTQYF
CDR3nt: TGCAGCGTTGAAGGCCTTAGACAGGGGGGGGATACGCAGTATTTT
abundance: NA
v_gene: TRBV29-1
d_gene: TRBD1
j_gene: TRBJ2-3

CDR3aa: CASSPGTGDQETQYF
CDR3nt: TGTGCCAGCAGCCCAGGAACGGGGGACCAAGAGACCCAGTACTTC
abundance: NA
v_gene: TRBV7-9
d_gene: NA
j_gene: TRBJ2-5

CDR3aa: CASSPQGQGRGGYTF
CDR3nt: TGTGCCAGCAGCCCACAGGGACAAGGTCGAGGGGGCTACACCTTC
abundance: NA
v_gene: TRBV7-9
d_gene: NA
j_gene: TRBJ1-2

CDR3aa: CASMPVGGEKLFF
CDR3nt: TGCGCCAGTATGCCCGTGGGAGGAGAAAAACTGTTTTTT
abundance: NA
v_gene: TRBV4-1
d_gene: NA
j_gene: TRBJ1-4

CDR3aa: CASSQDRGFTRYGYTF
CDR3nt: TGCGCCAGCAGCCAAGATAGGGGGTTTACTCGCTATGGCTACACCTTC
abundance: NA
v_gene: TRBV4-1
d_gene: NA
j_gene: TRBJ1-2

CDR3aa: CASSDDGGNTGELFF
CDR3nt: TGTGCCAGCAGTGACGACGGGGGAAACACCGGGGAGCTGTTTTTT
abundance: NA
v_gene: TRBV6-4
d_gene: NA
j_gene: TRBJ2-2

CDR3aa: CASSVGTSGGARDEQYF
CDR3nt: TGTGCCAGCAGCGTAGGGACTAGCGGGGGGGCCCGTGACGAGCAGTACTTC
abundance: NA
v_gene: TRBV7-2
d_gene: TRBD2
j_gene: TRBJ2-7